This entry lists 15 T cell receptor beta chains sequenced from one sample in a study of a mutant IDH1 vaccine in newly diagnosed glioma (TCRdb year 2021). The time point label, read with the paper, signifies: week 35, safety follow-up. Every vaccine dose consisted of 300 ug of a 20-mer mutant IDH1 peptide in Montanide, administered subcutaneously together with topical imiquimod. Library preparation employed the immunoSEQ multiplex PCR assay. TCRdb carries this immuneACCESS record with in-frame sequences only. Its versions omit some clonotypes, under half of them owing to an unresolved V gene in the studies checked, with the rest unexplained. The sample table lists tens of thousands of clones, over 60% of them with a count of one. The ten most abundant clones make up more than 10% of the sample. These receptors lack a known antigen. The sequencing here drew on PBMCs, taken from a glioma patient whose treatment included an IDH1 peptide vaccine. These receptors came from a man in his forties or fifties with glioma.

A few counts support this clone. The V and J genes are TRBV5-4 and TRBJ1-2, with D possibly TRBD1 on 6 matching bases. V lost 2 bases to trimming and J lost 4 bases, with 12 bases between them. The CDR3 covers 14 residues. Germline CDR1 and CDR2: SGHNT and YYREEE (reference sequence). The CDR3 loop reads CASSFGGRGYGYTF. CDR3 nucleotides: TGTGCCAGCAGCTTTGGGGGGCGCGGCTATGGCTACACCTTC. The whole variable domain, remainder taken from reference TRBV5-4 and TRBJ1-2, is ETGVTQSPTHLIKTRGQQVTLRCSSQSGHNTVSWYQQALGQGPQFIFQYYREEENGRGNFPPRFSGLQFPNYSSELNVNALELDDSALYLCASSFGGRGYGYTFGSGTRLTVV.

The chain couples TRBV25-1 to TRBJ2-7, with 7 bases aligning to TRBD2. The V segment lost 6 bases and the J segment 0 bases; nucleotides outside the gene matches: 8. The CDR3 spans 15 residues. Looked up from germline, CDR1 is MGHDK and CDR2 is SYGVNS. CDR3 nucleotide sequence: TGTGCCAGCAGCTTAGGCGGGGAGGGCTCCTACGAGCAGTACGTC. It is translated as CASSLGGEGSYEQYV.

The chain links TRBV15 to TRBJ2-3; D call uncertain. Germline V lookup: CDR1 LNHNV, CDR2 YYDKDF (reference sequence). The CDR3 is 17 residues long. The ends were cut back, 1 base at V and 0 bases at J, with 14 bases in the middle. The CDR3 DNA sequence: TGTGCCACCAGCAGAGTCAAGGCAACAGCTAGCACAGATACGCAGTATTTT. It yields the protein CATSRVKATASTDTQYF.

The V gene is TRBV5-1, the J gene TRBJ1-5; D might be TRBD1 (6 bases). Germline V CDR1 and CDR2: SGHRS, YFSETQ. With 3 bases removed from V and 0 bases from J, the gap between germline ends came to 10 bases. This CDR3 contains 15 residues. CDR3 nucleotides: TGCGCCAGCAGCTCGCCAGGGGATAGCAATCAGCCCCAGCATTTT. It encodes CASSSPGDSNQPQHF. Drawing the rest from reference TRBV5-1 and TRBJ1-5, the complete variable domain is KAGVTQTPRYLIKTRGQQVTLSCSPISGHRSVSWYQQTPGQGLQFLFEYFSETQRNKGNFPGRFSGRQFSNSRSEMNVSTLELGDSALYLCASSSPGDSNQPQHFGDGTRLSIL.

The chain combines TRBV29-1 with TRBJ2-3; 11 bases fit TRBD2. The CDR3 length is 16 residues. The germline V gene has CDR1 SQVTM and CDR2 ANQGSEA. The trim removed 6 bases at V and 3 bases at J, leaving 11 bases unmatched. The CDR3 bases are TGCAGCGTGACCCTCATAGCGGGAGGGATGACAGATACGCAGTATTTT. Its translation is CSVTLIAGGMTDTQYF.

The V gene is TRBV5-4, the J gene TRBJ2-5; maybe TRBD2 (6 bases). Trimming pared 2 bases from V and 4 bases from J, leaving 15 bases between. Per the germline V gene, CDR1 is SGHNT and CDR2 is YYREEE (reference sequence). This CDR3 contains 15 residues. The CDR3 coding sequence is TGTGCCAGCAGCTTTAGGCGGGGTGCCCGAGAGACCCAGTACTTC. Its translation is CASSFRRGARETQYF.

This rearrangement joins TRBV6-5 to TRBJ1-2, with D unclear. Germline V CDR1 and CDR2: MNHEY, SVGAGI. V was cut by 2 bases and J by 8 bases, with 18 bases left in between. This CDR3 is built from 15 residues. The CDR3 here is CASSYDGARAGGYTF. As DNA, the CDR3 is TGTGCCAGCAGTTACGACGGCGCAAGGGCGGGGGGCTACACCTTC.

The V call is TRBV6-6, the J call TRBJ1-1; a possible D gene is TRBD1 (6 bases). CDR1 is MNHNY, CDR2 SVGAGI, per germline (reference sequence). This CDR3 spans 13 amino acids. Trimming took 7 bases from V and 8 from J, leaving 17 bases between them. The DNA of the CDR3 is TGTGCCAGCACCCCAAGGGTACAGGGCGAAGCTTTCTTT. This sequence encodes CASTPRVQGEAFF.

V gene TRBV2 combines with J gene TRBJ2-7; TRBD2 aligns across 7 bases. Per the germline V gene, CDR1 is SNHLY and CDR2 is FYNNEI. There are 10 residues in the CDR3. Trimming at V came to 11 bases and at J to 6 bases, leaving 4 bases not matched to a gene. The CDR3 spells CAGPGGEQYF. CDR3 DNA: TGTGCCGGACCGGGGGGCGAGCAGTACTTC.

Remarks on this clone: Distinct nucleotide sequences in the sample also encode this CDR3. The chain employs TRBV5-4 and TRBJ2-1; 10 bases are a match to TRBD2. The germline gives CDR1 SGHNT, CDR2 YYREEE (reference sequence). The CDR3 length is 15 residues. Trimming removed 4 bases from V and 4 bases from J; junction bases left unmatched: 5. CDR3 coding DNA: TGTGCCAGCAGCCCAGGACTAGCGGATTACAATGAGCAGTTCTTC. Protein: CASSPGLADYNEQFF.

The chain couples TRBV29-1 to TRBJ2-7, with 7 bases fitting TRBD2. J was trimmed by 5 bases and V by 4 bases; bases with no gene match: 8. This CDR3 spans 13 amino acids. Germline CDR1 SQVTM, CDR2 ANQGSEA. The CDR3 bases are TGCAGCGTTGGAACTAGCGAAGTAGACGAGCAGTACTTC. This sequence encodes CSVGTSEVDEQYF.

V and J are TRBV19 and TRBJ1-1; D is possibly TRBD1 (6 bases). V lost 4 bases to trimming and J lost 7 bases, with 13 bases between them. CDR3 length equals 13 residues. Germline CDR1 reads LNHDA; CDR2 reads SQIVND (reference sequence). CDR3 protein: CASSNGGLDEAFF. The CDR3 nucleotides read TGTGCCAGTAGTAATGGGGGGCTGGATGAAGCTTTCTTT.

The V call is TRBV30, the J call TRBJ2-1; no definite D call. The CDR3 has 14 residues. The ends were cut back, 0 bases at V and 3 bases at J, with 9 bases in the middle. The germline V gene encodes CDR1 GTSNPN and CDR2 SVGIG (reference sequence). DNA for the CDR3: TGTGCCTGGAGTGTAGGCCTTTACTACAATGAGCAGTTCTTC. Encoded protein: CAWSVGLYYNEQFF.

This clone was picked up one time. V gene TRBV18 combines with J gene TRBJ1-2, with 9 bases identical to TRBD1. CDR3 length: 18 residues. Germline loops: CDR1 KGHSH, CDR2 LQKENI. Germline trimming cut 1 base from V and 2 bases from J; bases unmatched to any gene: 11. CDR3 coding DNA: TGTGCCAGCTCACCACTTCCCAGAAAGGGACAGGGCAACTATGGCTACACCTTC. Translating gives CASSPLPRKGQGNYGYTF.

The rearrangement uses TRBV6-1 and TRBJ2-1; either TRBD1 or TRBD2 may supply D (5 bases each). V was shortened by 4 bases and J by 8 bases, with 15 bases between the two germline ends. Germline V gives CDR1 MNHNS, CDR2 SASEGT. The CDR3 covers 14 residues. The CDR3 here is CASSAGTLRDEQFF. CDR3 coding DNA: TGTGCCAGCAGTGCCGGGACGTTAAGAGATGAGCAGTTCTTC.